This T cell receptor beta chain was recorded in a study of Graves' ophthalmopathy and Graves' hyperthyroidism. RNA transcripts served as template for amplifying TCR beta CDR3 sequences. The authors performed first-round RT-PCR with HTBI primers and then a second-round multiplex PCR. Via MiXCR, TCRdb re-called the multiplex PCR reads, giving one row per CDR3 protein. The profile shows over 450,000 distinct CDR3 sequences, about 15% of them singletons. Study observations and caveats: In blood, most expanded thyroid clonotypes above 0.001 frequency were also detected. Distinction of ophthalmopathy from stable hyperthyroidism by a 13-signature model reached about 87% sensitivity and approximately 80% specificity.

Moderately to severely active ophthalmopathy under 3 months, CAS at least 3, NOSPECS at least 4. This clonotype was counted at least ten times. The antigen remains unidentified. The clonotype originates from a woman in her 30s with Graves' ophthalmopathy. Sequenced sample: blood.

The CDR3 spells CASSRTGFNQPQHF. The CDR3, as DNA: TGTGCCAGCAGCCGGACAGGGTTCAATCAGCCCCAGCATTTT. This rearrangement joins TRBV11-2 to TRBJ1-5; 8 nucleotides agree with TRBD1. Trimming took 5 bases from V and 3 from J; bases not matched to a gene: 3. The CDR3 sequence is 14 residues long. Germline loops: CDR1 SGHAT, CDR2 FQNNGV.